This T cell receptor (beta chain) was identified in a study of blood T cell repertoires in COVID-19. Overall study context: Acute and convalescent COVID-19 specimens originated in the United States, Italy and Spain. Sources were T cells, B-cell-depleted T cells, or PBMCs; the material itself was cDNA or gDNA.

There are 15 residues in the CDR3. The V gene end was trimmed by 2 bases and the J gene end by 7 bases; junction bases not matched to a gene: 2. Per the germline V gene, CDR1 is KGHSH and CDR2 is LQKENI. Per the original data handling: Researchers report that nucleated cell counts were estimated from reference gene primer amplification. The data were produced by immunoSEQ multiplex PCR, yet TCRdb's version contains in-frame clones alone and is incomplete. The DNA was the basis for D and trimming; V, J and clone size are from that table. Of 75,000 to 95,000 clones listed, 70% to 80% are singletons. Only a few counts were recorded for this clone.

The sequenced sample was peripheral blood. The TCR sequence derives from a woman of 80 years or more with active or convalescent COVID-19. J is TRBJ1-6 and V is TRBV18; 10 bases agree with TRBD1. CDR3 amino acids: CASSPTGQGNSPLHF. CDR3 DNA: TGTGCCAGCTCACCAACGGGACAGGGGAATTCACCCCTCCACTTT.